The clone carrying this T cell receptor (beta chain) was counted a few times. The data are from a study of human T cells and chemical hapten exposure. From germline, CDR1 is SGHTA and CDR2 FQGNSA. The length of the CDR3 is 17 residues. V shed 0 bases and J 4 bases; nucleotides not matched to a gene: 9. Time point given: pre-sensitization, week 0. The treatment: therapeutic diphenylcyclopropenone sensitization with weekly scalp DPC. Attachment of unique molecular identifiers to individual cDNA molecules was performed in the library. MiXCR was run by TCRdb on the RACE reads, yielding one entry per CDR3 protein. The data hold tens of thousands of distinct CDR3 sequences, with 9.6% observed a single time.

Sequences were derived from whole blood, sampled in connection with sensitization to the hapten diphenylcyclopropenone (DPC). The V call is TRBV7-2, the J call TRBJ2-5; 9 bases agree with TRBD2. The receptor was isolated from a woman between 40 and 50 years old with alopecia areata. Some clones in this sample may be carry-over from other donors' samples. In nucleotides, the CDR3 is TGTGCCAGCAGCTTAGCCGGAAGCGGGGGGACCGGAGAGACCCAGTACTTC. Protein product: CASSLAGSGGTGETQYF.